Listed below are T cell receptor beta chains from one sample, sequenced in a study of shared clonotypes between healthy human individuals. TCRdb's copy holds only in-frame clones and misses some; the assay was immunoSEQ multiplex PCR. The sample lists 1,400,000 or so clones; approximately 98.5% were seen once. Sequencing was done on a sample of naive CD4+ T cells sorted from blood. The receptor set was obtained from a man aged 30-40 years in good health. Both conserved end residues are part of each CDR3. D genes are given only for firm matches. Not all rows give a size; the values are once, few, many and, for expanded clones, a class.

>NA|NA|TRBV10-3|TRBJ1-2
TGTGCCATCAGTGGGGCAGGGGAGATCGATGGCTACACCTTC
CAISGAGEIDGYTF
>NA|NA|TRBV30|TRBJ1-1
TGTGCCTGGATAGGGACGGCTAACACTGAAGCTTTCTTT
CAWIGTANTEAFF
>NA|NA|TRBV6-1|TRBJ1-1
TGTGCCAGCAGGACGGCTATGAACACTGAAGCTTTCTTT
CASRTAMNTEAFF
>NA|NA|TRBV30|TRBJ1-4
TGTGCCTGGACCCTTGGGAGGAAAACTAATGAAAAACTGTTTTTT
CAWTLGRKTNEKLFF
>NA|TRBD2|TRBV19|TRBJ2-7
TGTGCCAGTACCCCGAGTAGCGGGAGGATTTACGAGCAGTACTTC
CASTPSSGRIYEQYF
>NA|TRBD2|TRBV13|TRBJ2-5
TGTGCCAGCAGCCCCGGACTAGCCGGGACCCAGTACTTC
CASSPGLAGTQYF
>NA|TRBD1|TRBV28|TRBJ1-5
TGTGCCAGCAGTTTCAGGGGGCTGGGTCAGCCCCAGCATTTT
CASSFRGLGQPQHF
>NA|NA|TRBV4-1|TRBJ2-3
TGCGCCAGCAGCCAAGACAGGAAATATACGCAGTATTTT
CASSQDRKYTQYF
>once|TRBD2|TRBV5-1|TRBJ2-7
TGCGCCAGCCTACAGGGACTAGCGGCTCTCTCCTACGAGCAGTACTTC
CASLQGLAALSYEQYF
>once|NA|TRBV5-1|TRBJ2-1
TGCGCCAGCAGCTTTGGTTGGGGGGCGCAGAATGAGCAGTTCTTC
CASSFGWGAQNEQFF
>NA|TRBD1|TRBV28|TRBJ2-3
TGTGCCAGCAGCTGGGGGGACCAGGGGGCAAATGCAGATACGCAGTATTTT
CASSWGDQGANADTQYF
>NA|NA|TRBV5-1|TRBJ2-7
TGCGCCAGCAGCTTGGTCCCGCCCGGCTACGAGCAGTACTTC
CASSLVPPGYEQYF
>NA|NA|TRBV4-2|TRBJ1-2
TGTGCCAGCAGCCCCATGACTTCTAACTATGGCTACACCTTC
CASSPMTSNYGYTF
>NA|NA|TRBV7-2|TRBJ2-4
TGTGCCAGCAGCTTATTGCAAGGGGCTTACATTCAGTACTTC
CASSLLQGAYIQYF
>NA|NA|TRBV9|TRBJ1-2
TGTGCCAGCAGCAAACAAGGACAGAGCTATGGCTACACCTTC
CASSKQGQSYGYTF
>NA|NA|TRBV18|TRBJ2-5
TGTGCCAGTATTCGGGTGTTGTCGGCCCAAGAGACCCAGTACTTC
CASIRVLSAQETQYF
>NA|NA|TRBV7-9|TRBJ2-6
TGTGCCAGCAGCTTATGGGAGACCCTGACTTTC
CASSLWETLTF
>NA|TRBD1|TRBV7-9|TRBJ1-2
TGTGCCAGCAGCTCGCCGGACAGGGGGCATGGCTACACCTTC
CASSSPDRGHGYTF
>NA|TRBD2|TRBV7-2|TRBJ2-1
TGTGCCAGCAGCCCCCCAGGACTAGCGGGGTCAGATGAGCAGTTCTTC
CASSPPGLAGSDEQFF
>NA|TRBD1|TRBV7-2|TRBJ2-7
TGTGCCAGCAGCTTAGGGCAGGGGGCGCCGTACGAGCAGTACTTC
CASSLGQGAPYEQYF